This T cell receptor beta chain was documented in a study of T cells in Graves' hyperthyroidism and ophthalmopathy. Study details: Prior to any treatment, at the point of initial diagnosis, peripheral blood was collected.

Fresh peripheral blood, under 13 ml, was the source of the PBMCs. Study-level points and caveats: A median around 6.4 months before onset, the model predicted ophthalmopathy. Within blood appeared most thyroid clonotypes that had expanded above 0.001.

Amplified TCR beta CDR3 regions came from RNA transcripts. HTBI primers were used for first-round RT-PCR of the TCR CDR3. TCRdb re-analysed the multiplex PCR reads in MiXCR, keeping a single row per CDR3 protein. The sample holds 130,000 to 150,000 distinct CDR3 sequences, around 20% seen once. This CDR3 region has 11 residues. The germline CDR1 and CDR2 sequences are DFQATT and SNEGSKA (reference sequence). Trimming took off 3 bases at V and 2 bases at J, with 5 bases between the two ends. At least ten counts were recorded for this clonotype. The target antigen is unknown. Sequenced: blood. This TCR came from a woman between 50 and 59 years old with Graves' hyperthyroidism that later progressed to Graves' ophthalmopathy. The rearrangement links TRBV20-1 to TRBJ2-7; D gene uncertain. CDR3 sequence reads: CSASSPYEQYF. CDR3 in DNA: TGCAGTGCTAGCTCACCCTACGAGCAGTACTTC.